This T cell receptor beta chain was retrieved from a study of blood T cell repertoires in COVID-19. On the study more broadly: Whether acute or convalescent, the COVID-19 samples came from the United States, Italy and Spain.

Resolution of symptoms, clearance, or two negative PCRs was present in recovered Cohort 3 donors. The repertoire was sequenced with immunoSEQ multiplex PCR; TCRdb's copy has only in-frame clones and lacks some. This table holds about 170,000 clones, around four fifths found once. Specimen: PBMCs or T cells enriched from blood (not recorded which). This TCR was recovered from a woman aged 45-60 years who had recovered from COVID-19.

CDR3 residues: CASSQAGNDNSPLHF. CDR3 nucleotide sequence: TGCGCCAGCAGCCAGGCAGGGAACGATAATTCACCCCTCCACTTT. This rearrangement joins TRBV4-3 to TRBJ1-6, with a weak D call TRBD1 (5 bases). The CDR3 has 15 residues. Germline V gene sequence: CDR1 LGHNA, CDR2 YSLEER. V lost 3 bases, J lost 5 bases, and 11 bases lay in between.